The present T cell receptor (beta chain) was sequenced within a study of blood T cell repertoires in COVID-19. Study-wide context: Samples representing acute and convalescent COVID-19 were sourced from the United States, Italy and Spain. Nucleic acid was either cDNA or gDNA, and it came from T cells, B-cell-depleted T cells, or PBMCs.

Per the original data handling: Amplified reference gene primers provided the basis for estimating nucleated cell counts. Data came from immunoSEQ multiplex PCR; TCRdb stores just in-frame clones and leaves some out. V and J calls and clone size are those listed in that table; D and trimming were worked out from the DNA. This sample has fewer than 250,000 clones; approximately 80% occur once, and the top ten carry about 10%. The specimen sequenced was peripheral blood. The TCR was taken from a woman aged 80 or over with acute or convalescent COVID-19.

The CDR3 here is CASSLAPSGNTYEQYF. DNA of the CDR3: TGTGCCAGCAGCTTAGCGCCGAGCGGGAATACCTACGAGCAGTACTTC. This chain connects TRBV7-2 to TRBJ2-7, with 7 bases that match TRBD2. CDR3 length equals 16 residues. From germline, CDR1 is SGHTA and CDR2 FQGNSA. The V segment lost 0 bases and the J segment 2 bases; nucleotides outside the gene matches: 7.